The 10 T cell receptor beta chains below come from one sample, sequenced in a study of Ad26.COV2.S vaccination and SARS-CoV-2 variants. Treatment reported: some 20 received Ad26.COV2.S at low or high dose, single or two shots; about 5 received placebo; per-sample allocation not given. Collection of the samples took place on day 63 after the first injection of vaccine or placebo. Using immunoSEQ multiplex PCR, the repertoire was profiled, and TCRdb retains in-frame clones only, with some absent. The sample lists roughly 450,000 clones, approximately 92% occurring once. The sequenced sample was peripheral blood, obtained in a trial of Ad26.COV2.S vaccine versus placebo. The origin of the receptors is a person between 18 and 65 years old who received the Ad26.COV2.S COVID-19 vaccine or a placebo.

The chain recombines TRBV19 with TRBJ1-6; D gene unclear. The CDR3 spans 10 residues. CDR1 and CDR2 (germline): LNHDA, SQIVND (reference sequence). The DNA for the CDR3 is TGTGAAGTTGGGGTGTCACCCCTCCACTTT. This codes for CEVGVSPLHF.

This chain uses TRBV11-1 with TRBJ2-7; TRBD2 agrees at 8 bases. The V gene's germline CDR1 is SGHAT and CDR2 FQDESV (reference sequence). There are 16 residues in the CDR3. Trimming cost V 5 bases and J 6 bases; bases outside gene matches: 15. CDR3 in amino acids: CASSATPGLGASEQYF. For the CDR3, the DNA is TGTGCCAGCAGCGCTACCCCGGGACTAGGTGCATCCGAGCAGTACTTC.

The chain links TRBV30 to TRBJ2-7, with 8 positions matching TRBD2. The CDR3 is 13 residues long. Germline V gene sequence: CDR1 GTSNPN, CDR2 SVGIG (reference sequence). V shed 4 bases and J 4 bases; nucleotides not matched to a gene: 6. The CDR3 DNA follows: TGTGCCTGGAACAAAGCGGGAGAGTACGAGCAGTACTTC. Amino acids: CAWNKAGEYEQYF.

The chain uses TRBV10-3 and TRBJ2-2; D remains unclear. Trimming pared 6 bases from V and 5 bases from J, leaving 10 bases between. Germline lookup yields CDR1 ENHRY and CDR2 SYGVKD. This CDR3 comprises 13 residues. CDR3 region: CAIRSRNTGELFF. For the CDR3, the DNA is TGTGCCATCAGGAGTAGGAATACCGGGGAGCTGTTTTTT.

The CDR3, as DNA: TGTGCCAGCAGTCTGACTAGCGGGAGGTGGGAGACCCAGTACTTC. Protein sequence: CASSLTSGRWETQYF. The V and J genes are TRBV27 and TRBJ2-5, with 13 bases fitting TRBD2. In germline, CDR1 is MNHEY, CDR2 SMNVEV (reference sequence). V was clipped by 5 bases and J by 5 bases; unmatched bases: 5. There are 15 residues in the CDR3.

The V gene is TRBV28, the J gene TRBJ1-1; possible D gene TRBD1, 6 bases. The CDR3 has 14 amino acids. V dropped 6 bases and J dropped 4 bases, with 15 bases sitting between them. Germline assignment: CDR1 MDHEN and CDR2 SYDVKM. The CDR3 loop reads CASRNREGGTEAFF. DNA of the CDR3: TGTGCCAGCAGGAACAGGGAAGGAGGCACTGAAGCTTTCTTT.

The chain uses TRBV7-2 and TRBJ1-2; TRBD1 might be the D (5 bases). The CDR3 length is 17 residues. Trimming took 5 bases from V and 4 from J, leaving 23 bases between them. CDR1 is SGHTA and CDR2 is FQGNSA in the germline V gene. As DNA, the CDR3 is TGTGCCAGCAGCCCTTGGACCAGGGTGAGGGTAGTCTATGGCTACACCTTC. This encodes CASSPWTRVRVVYGYTF.

The rearrangement uses TRBV18 and TRBJ1-2; no clear D. This CDR3 has 14 residues. CDR1 is KGHSH, CDR2 LQKENI, per germline. The V end lost 2 bases, the J end lost 2 bases, and 9 bases lay between the germline ends. This CDR3 reads CASSPTELNYGYTF. The CDR3 DNA follows: TGTGCCAGCTCACCAACCGAACTGAACTATGGCTACACCTTC.

This chain joins TRBV4-3 and TRBJ2-1; weak D call: TRBD2 (5 bases). Per the germline V gene, CDR1 is LGHNA and CDR2 is YSLEER. Deletions cut 1 base from V and 0 bases from J, with 10 bases between. The CDR3 loop spans 16 amino acids. CDR3 loop: CASSQGRQLSYNEQFF. The CDR3 DNA reads as TGCGCCAGCAGCCAAGGGAGGCAGCTCTCCTACAATGAGCAGTTCTTC.

This chain connects TRBV6-1 to TRBJ1-2; maybe TRBD1 (5 bases). V lost 3 bases and J 11 bases, leaving 16 bases between the germline ends. Germline V lookup: CDR1 MNHNS, CDR2 SASEGT. The CDR3 has 13 residues. The CDR3 region is CASSEPLGPIYTF. CDR3 nucleotides: TGTGCCAGCAGTGAGCCGCTGGGGCCGATTTACACCTTC.